A single T cell receptor beta chain is shown here with its context. What it binds is unknown. From germline, CDR1 is ENHRY and CDR2 SYGVKD. The V gene end was trimmed by 5 bases and the J gene end by 4 bases; junction bases not matched to a gene: 8. The CDR3 runs to 15 residues. cDNA synthesis used the whole RNA isolate, giving expressed TCRB sequences. Clones were sequenced by immunoSEQ multiplex PCR, and TCRdb holds only the in-frame ones, with some missing. Of about 270,000 clones in the sample, 14% were seen once. This record comes from a study of beta chain features in type 1 diabetes. Overall study findings and caveats: Shorter TCRB CDR3s, moderately but significantly so, marked every one of the four CD4+ subsets in Type 1 diabetes patients. It was possible that PCR favored shorter templates, equally so in patients and controls.

The chain uses TRBV10-3 and TRBJ1-2; the match to TRBD1 covers 9 bases. Sequencing used naive CD4+ T cells from blood. The clonotype comes from a man aged 25 to 45 with type 1 diabetes. CDR3 amino acids: CAISQTGGAGYGYTF. Here the CDR3 DNA reads TGTGCCATCAGTCAAACAGGGGGCGCTGGCTATGGCTACACCTTC.